The entry below gives a single TCR beta chain sequence along with its context. Antigen unknown. The trim removed 1 base at V and 3 bases at J, leaving 5 bases unmatched. This CDR3 comprises 16 residues. Germline V CDR1 and CDR2: MNHNS, SASEGT. The sample comes from a study of cytomegalovirus exposure and HLA in healthy donors. Study-wide results and limits: Analyzed later, association rates of TCRs varied across HLA loci, with DRB1 most and HLA-C fewest. The authors later linked a missense DCLRE1C variant to TCR beta V- and J-gene trimming.

Primers: 60 Vbeta forward and 13 Jbeta reverse. Libraries were prepared by immunoSEQ multiplex PCR; TCRdb keeps only in-frame clonotypes and omits some of them. The sample totals 100,000 or so clones. Material: PBMCs. The chain employs TRBV6-1 and TRBJ1-5, with 8 bases lining up with TRBD1. The TCR comes from a man aged 45-60 years in good health and CMV-seronegative. The CDR3 region is CASSEGTGSLNQPQHF. The DNA for the CDR3 is TGTGCCAGCAGTGAAGGGACAGGGAGCCTCAATCAGCCCCAGCATTTT.